The clone carrying this T cell receptor (beta chain) has at least ten counts. The antigen remains unidentified. The data originate from a study of T-cell reconstitution after alpha-beta-depleted transplantation in children. The study, taken as a whole, reports: Reportedly, alpha-beta T cells present about two months post-transplant originated from several hundred expanded clones of graft origin. Newly made T cells mostly supplied T-cell counts and diversity one year after transplant.

A library of TCRbeta sequences, prepared with unique molecular identifiers, was generated. MiXCR was run by TCRdb on the PCR reads, yielding one entry per CDR3 protein. The data hold more than 400,000 distinct CDR3 sequences, with roughly an eighth observed a single time. This CDR3 comprises 15 residues. The germline V and J ends were trimmed by 0 bases and 0 bases, with 11 bases remaining between them. The germline V gene has CDR1 SQVTM and CDR2 ANQGSEA. The sequencing used PBMCs, mostly from graft donor cells, collected 180 days after TCRalphabeta/CD19-depleted stem cell transplant. This TCR came from a female patient between 2 and 15 years old who had a stem cell transplant for aplastic anemia, so the T cells may come from the graft donor. The chain is built from TRBV29-1 and TRBJ1-1; TRBD1 might be the D (5 bases). CDR3 in DNA: TGCAGCGTTGAAGATCCCGGGACGGTGAACACTGAAGCTTTCTTT. It yields the protein CSVEDPGTVNTEAFF. Supplemented by reference TRBV29-1 and TRBJ1-1, the full variable domain reads SAVISQKPSRDICQRGTSLTIQCQVDSQVTMMFWYRQQPGQSLTLIATANQGSEATYESGFVIDKFPISRPNLTFSTLTVSNMSPEDSSIYLCSVEDPGTVNTEAFFGQGTRLTVV.